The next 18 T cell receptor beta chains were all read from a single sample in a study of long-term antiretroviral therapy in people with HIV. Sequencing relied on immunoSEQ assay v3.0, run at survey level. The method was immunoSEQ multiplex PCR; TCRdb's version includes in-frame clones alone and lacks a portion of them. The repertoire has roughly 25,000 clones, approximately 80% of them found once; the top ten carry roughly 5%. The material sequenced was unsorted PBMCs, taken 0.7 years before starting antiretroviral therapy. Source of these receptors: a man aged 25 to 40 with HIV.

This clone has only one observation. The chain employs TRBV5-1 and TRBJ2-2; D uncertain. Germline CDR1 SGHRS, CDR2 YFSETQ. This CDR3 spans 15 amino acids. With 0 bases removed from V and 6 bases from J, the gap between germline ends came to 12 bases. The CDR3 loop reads CASSLAAASPGELFF. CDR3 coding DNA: TGCGCCAGCAGCTTGGCGGCTGCCTCTCCCGGGGAGCTGTTTTTT.

The CDR3 DNA reads TGTGCCAGCAGCGTCCGGGACAACCTCTACGAGCAGTACTTC. Translated: CASSVRDNLYEQYF. The rearrangement links TRBV9 to TRBJ2-7; a weak D match, TRBD1 (6 bases). Germline CDR1 SGDLS, CDR2 YYNGEE. CDR3 length: 14 residues. Trimming stripped 2 bases from V and 3 bases from J, with 12 bases between. The full variable domain, its missing parts supplied by reference TRBV9 and TRBJ2-7, is DSGVTQTPKHLITATGQRVTLRCSPRSGDLSVYWYQQSLDQGLQFLIQYYNGEERAKGNILERFSAQQFPDLHSELNLSSLELGDSALYFCASSVRDNLYEQYFGPGTRLTVT.

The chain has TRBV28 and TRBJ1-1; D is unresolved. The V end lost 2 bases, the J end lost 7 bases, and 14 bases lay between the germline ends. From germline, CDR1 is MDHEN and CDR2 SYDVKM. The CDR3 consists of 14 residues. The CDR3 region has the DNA TGTGCCAGCAGTTTAAGGACCGGGGTTGGTGAAGCTTTCTTT. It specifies CASSLRTGVGEAFF.

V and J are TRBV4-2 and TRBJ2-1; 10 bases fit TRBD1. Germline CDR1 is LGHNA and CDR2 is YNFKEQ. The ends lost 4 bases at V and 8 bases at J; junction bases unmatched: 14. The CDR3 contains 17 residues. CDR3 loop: CASSRRTTGGARDEQFF. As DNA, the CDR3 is TGTGCCAGCAGCCGCCGAACGACAGGGGGCGCAAGGGATGAGCAGTTCTTC.

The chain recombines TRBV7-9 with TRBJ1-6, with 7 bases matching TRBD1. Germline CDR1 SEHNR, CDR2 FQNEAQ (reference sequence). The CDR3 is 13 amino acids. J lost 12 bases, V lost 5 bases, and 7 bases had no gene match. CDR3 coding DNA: TGTGCCAGCAGCCTGGGACAGAGTGGACCCCTCCACTTT. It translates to CASSLGQSGPLHF.

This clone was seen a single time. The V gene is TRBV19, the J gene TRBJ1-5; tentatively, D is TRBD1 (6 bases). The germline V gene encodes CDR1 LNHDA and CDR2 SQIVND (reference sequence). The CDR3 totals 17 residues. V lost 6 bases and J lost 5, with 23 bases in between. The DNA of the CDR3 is TGTGCCAGTAGAGCTAGAGCCTCGAGGGGGTTGGATCAGCCCCAGCATTTT. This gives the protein CASRARASRGLDQPQHF.

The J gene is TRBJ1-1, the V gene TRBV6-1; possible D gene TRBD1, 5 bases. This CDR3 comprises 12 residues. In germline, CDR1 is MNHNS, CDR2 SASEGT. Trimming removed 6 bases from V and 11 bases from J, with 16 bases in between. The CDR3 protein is CASSPSRVGAFF. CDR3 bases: TGTGCCAGCAGCCCCTCCAGGGTAGGGGCTTTCTTT.

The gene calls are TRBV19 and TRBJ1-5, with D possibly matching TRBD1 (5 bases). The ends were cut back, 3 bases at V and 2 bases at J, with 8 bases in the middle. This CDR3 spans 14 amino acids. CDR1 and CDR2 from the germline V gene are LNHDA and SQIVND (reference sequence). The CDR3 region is CASSIRVGNQPQHF. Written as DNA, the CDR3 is TGTGCCAGTAGTATCAGGGTGGGCAATCAGCCCCAGCATTTT.

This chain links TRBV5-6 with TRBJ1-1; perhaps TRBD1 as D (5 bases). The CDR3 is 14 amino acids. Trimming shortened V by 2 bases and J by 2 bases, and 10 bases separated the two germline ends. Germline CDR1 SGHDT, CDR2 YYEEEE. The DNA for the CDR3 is TGTGCCAGCAGCTTCTGGGGGGATAACACTGAAGCTTTCTTT. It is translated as CASSFWGDNTEAFF. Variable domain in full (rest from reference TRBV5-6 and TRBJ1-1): DAGVTQSPTHLIKTRGQQVTLRCSPKSGHDTVSWYQQALGQGPQFIFQYYEEEERQRGNFPDRFSGHQFPNYSSELNVNALLLGDSALYLCASSFWGDNTEAFFGQGTRLTVV.

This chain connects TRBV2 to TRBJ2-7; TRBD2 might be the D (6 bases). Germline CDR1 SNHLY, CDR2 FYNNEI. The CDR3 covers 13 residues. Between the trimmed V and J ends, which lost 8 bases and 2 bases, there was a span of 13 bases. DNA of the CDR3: TGTGCCAGCGGAAGGACGGGAGCCTACGAGCAGTACTTC. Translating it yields CASGRTGAYEQYF.

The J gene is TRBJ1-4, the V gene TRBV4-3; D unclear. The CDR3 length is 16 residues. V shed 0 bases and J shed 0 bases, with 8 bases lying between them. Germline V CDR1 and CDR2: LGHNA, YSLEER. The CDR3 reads CASSQDGLATNEKLFF. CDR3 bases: TGCGCCAGCAGCCAAGATGGACTTGCAACTAATGAAAAACTGTTTTTT.

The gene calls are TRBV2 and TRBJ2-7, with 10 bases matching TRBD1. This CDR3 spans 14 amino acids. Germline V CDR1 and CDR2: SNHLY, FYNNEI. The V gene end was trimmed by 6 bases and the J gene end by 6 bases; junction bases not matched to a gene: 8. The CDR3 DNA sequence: TGTGCCAGCAGCTCCCCCGGGACAGGGGCCGAGCAGTACTTC. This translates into CASSSPGTGAEQYF.

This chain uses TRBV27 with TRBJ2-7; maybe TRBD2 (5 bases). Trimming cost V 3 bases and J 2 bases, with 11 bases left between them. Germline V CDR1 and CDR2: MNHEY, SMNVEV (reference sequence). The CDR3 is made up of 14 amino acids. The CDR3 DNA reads TGTGCCAGCAGTTTGACTACACGCACCTACGAGCAGTACTTC. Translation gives CASSLTTRTYEQYF.

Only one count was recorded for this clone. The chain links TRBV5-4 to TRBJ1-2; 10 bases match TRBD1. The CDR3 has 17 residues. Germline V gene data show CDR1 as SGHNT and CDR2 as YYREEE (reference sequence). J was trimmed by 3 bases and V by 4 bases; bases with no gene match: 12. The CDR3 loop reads CASSGGQGRTIHYGYTF. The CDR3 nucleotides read TGTGCCAGCAGCGGGGGACAGGGGAGAACTATCCACTATGGCTACACCTTC.

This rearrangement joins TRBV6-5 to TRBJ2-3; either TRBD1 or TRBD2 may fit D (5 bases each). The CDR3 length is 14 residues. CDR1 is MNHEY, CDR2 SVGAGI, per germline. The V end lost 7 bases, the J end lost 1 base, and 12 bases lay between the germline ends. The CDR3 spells CASKLGARTDTQYF. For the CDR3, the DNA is TGTGCCAGCAAACTAGGGGCGCGCACAGATACGCAGTATTTT.

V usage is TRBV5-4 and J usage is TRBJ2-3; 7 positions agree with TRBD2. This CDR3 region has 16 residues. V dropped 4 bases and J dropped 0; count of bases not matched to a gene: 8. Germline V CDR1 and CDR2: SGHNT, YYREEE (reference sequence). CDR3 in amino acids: CASSRRVGGSTDTQYF. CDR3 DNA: TGTGCCAGCAGCCGAAGGGTGGGAGGGAGCACAGATACGCAGTATTTT. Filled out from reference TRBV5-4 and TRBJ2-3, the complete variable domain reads ETGVTQSPTHLIKTRGQQVTLRCSSQSGHNTVSWYQQALGQGPQFIFQYYREEENGRGNFPPRFSGLQFPNYSSELNVNALELDDSALYLCASSRRVGGSTDTQYFGPGTRLTVL.

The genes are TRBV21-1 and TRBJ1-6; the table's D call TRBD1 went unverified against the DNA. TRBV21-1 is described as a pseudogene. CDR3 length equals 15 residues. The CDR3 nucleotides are TGTGCCAGTCTTCGACGGGGACAACGGCATTCACCCCTCCACTTT. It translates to CASLRRGQRHSPLHF.

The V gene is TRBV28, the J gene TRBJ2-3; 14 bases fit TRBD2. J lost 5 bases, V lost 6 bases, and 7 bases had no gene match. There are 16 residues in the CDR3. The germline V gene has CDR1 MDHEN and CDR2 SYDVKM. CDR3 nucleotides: TGTGCCAGCAGCCTGACTAGCGGGAGGGAGGTAGATACGCAGTATTTT. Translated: CASSLTSGREVDTQYF.